These T cell receptor beta chains were read from a single sample in a study of T cell responses to AZD1222 COVID-19 vaccine. The protocol was immunoSEQ multiplex PCR, while the TCRdb copy is restricted to in-frame clones and leaves out a portion. The sample consists of 150,000 to 200,000 clones, approximately 94% of them appearing once. The sample here was peripheral blood, taken on day 0 of AZD1222 vaccination. The receptors originated from an adult in good health. Each CDR3 is given with its conserved first and last residue. The D gene is left open where the match is weak. Size is omitted from some rows. Given values are once, few, many or a class for expanded clones.

d_gene	abundance	j_gene	v_gene	CDR3nt	CDR3aa
NA	NA	TRBJ1-4	TRBV5-1	TGCGCCAGCAGAGTCAGGGTGGGAACTAATGAAAAACTGTTTTTT	CASRVRVGTNEKLFF
NA	NA	TRBJ1-1	TRBV3-1/TRBV3-2	TGTGCCAGCAGCCAAGAAAGCATGGGGCTCCCTCTGAACACTGAAGCTTTCTTT	CASSQESMGLPLNTEAFF
TRBD2	NA	TRBJ2-5	TRBV9	TGTGCCAGCAGTAAGGGACTAGCGGGAGACCAAGAGACCCAGTACTTC	CASSKGLAGDQETQYF
TRBD2	NA	TRBJ2-1	TRBV28	TGTGCCAGCAGACCGGGACTAGTGGTCGATGAGCAGTTCTTC	CASRPGLVVDEQFF
TRBD1	NA	TRBJ1-1	TRBV5-5	TGTGCCAGCAGCTATACAGGGGACACCAACACTGAAGCTTTCTTT	CASSYTGDTNTEAFF
NA	NA	TRBJ1-1	TRBV3-1/TRBV3-2	TGTGCCAGCACCCTCGGAGCTAACACTGAAGCTTTCTTT	CASTLGANTEAFF
TRBD2	NA	TRBJ2-2	TRBV9	TGTGCCAGCAGCCCGAGGTTAAGCGGGATCGCCACCGGGGAGCTGTTTTTT	CASSPRLSGIATGELFF
TRBD1	once	TRBJ2-7	TRBV5-6	TGTGCCAGCAGCCAGGACAGGGTGTCCTACGAGCAGTACTTC	CASSQDRVSYEQYF
TRBD2	NA	TRBJ2-2	TRBV19	TGTGCCAGTAGTATCACTAGCGGGAGTTTAGGCGGGGAGCTGTTTTTT	CASSITSGSLGGELFF
TRBD2	NA	TRBJ2-7	TRBV2	TGTGCCAGCAGGGAGGGACTAGCGGGACCCTTACTAATCTACGAGCAGTACTTC	CASREGLAGPLLIYEQYF
NA	NA	TRBJ1-1	TRBV30	TGTGCCTGGAGTATAAGCAGAGGTAACACTGAAGCTTTCTTT	CAWSISRGNTEAFF
TRBD1	NA	TRBJ1-6	TRBV30	TGTGCCTGGAGTGTACCGACAGGGGGTAATTCACCCCTCCACTTT	CAWSVPTGGNSPLHF
NA	NA	TRBJ1-1	TRBV5-1	TGCGCCAGCAGCGTGGGCGGGGGTACTGAAGCTTTCTTT	CASSVGGGTEAFF
NA	NA	TRBJ2-7	TRBV5-1	TGCGCCAGCAGCTTGGCCGGCGGGACTTCTCGGGAAGAGCAGTACTTC	CASSLAGGTSREEQYF
TRBD1	NA	TRBJ2-1	TRBV5-6	TGTGCCAGCAGCTTGGGGGACAGGGCCTACAATGAGCAGTTCTTC	CASSLGDRAYNEQFF
NA	NA	TRBJ2-7	TRBV2	TGTGCCAGCAGTGAATCGACAGGCCCCTACGAGCAGTACTTC	CASSESTGPYEQYF
NA	NA	TRBJ2-3	TRBV2	TGTGCCAGCAGTGGCTGGGCGAGGGGCACAGATACGCAGTATTTT	CASSGWARGTDTQYF
NA	NA	TRBJ2-1	TRBV4-3	TGCGCCAGCAGCCAAATGTATAGCGAGCAGTTCTTC	CASSQMYSEQFF
NA	NA	TRBJ2-5	TRBV11-3	TGTGCCAGCAGCCCGGGTATCCAACTTAAAGAGACCCAGTACTTC	CASSPGIQLKETQYF
TRBD2	once	TRBJ2-1	TRBV27	TGTGCCAGCAGTTTATCAGGACTAGCCTCCGGGCAGCAGTTCTTC	CASSLSGLASGQQFF
NA	NA	TRBJ1-6	TRBV6-2/TRBV6-3	TGTGCCAGCAGTTACCCTCCGGGTTCCAATTCACCCCTCCACTTT	CASSYPPGSNSPLHF